A single sample is the source of the 6 T cell receptor beta chains below, sequenced in a study of OX40 agonist ivuxolimab in advanced cancers. TCRdb keeps only in-frame clones here, not all; method: immunoSEQ multiplex PCR. The data contain about 33,000 clones, 65% to 80% of them singletons. The sample consisted of CD4+ or CD8+ T cells sorted from blood, taken in a trial of the OX40 agonist ivuxolimab. These receptor sequences come from an adult with an advanced solid tumor such as melanoma, head and neck, liver or kidney cancer.

The genes are TRBV5-1 and TRBJ2-7; 9 nucleotides agree with TRBD2. Germline V gene data show CDR1 as SGHRS and CDR2 as YFSETQ. This CDR3 is built from 15 residues. The ends lost 4 bases at V and 2 bases at J; junction bases unmatched: 7. DNA for the CDR3: TGCGCCAGCAGCGAGCTAGCGGGGCAAACCTACGAGCAGTACTTC. This translates into CASSELAGQTYEQYF.

This sequence joins TRBV19 and TRBJ2-2; D gene ambiguous. The CDR3 loop spans 15 amino acids. Germline values: CDR1 LNHDA, CDR2 SQIVND (reference sequence). Trimming pared 3 bases from V and 3 bases from J, leaving 11 bases between. The CDR3, as DNA: TGTGCCAGTAGTATTGGCGGAGCCTACACCGGGGAGCTGTTTTTT. Protein: CASSIGGAYTGELFF.

The V call is TRBV10-3, the J call TRBJ1-2; 7 bases are a match to TRBD1. The CDR3 runs to 13 residues. Looked up from germline, CDR1 is ENHRY and CDR2 is SYGVKD. V was clipped by 6 bases and J by 4 bases; unmatched bases: 5. CDR3 protein: CAIRVGTAYGYTF. In DNA, the CDR3 is TGTGCCATCAGGGTCGGGACAGCCTATGGCTACACCTTC.

V usage is TRBV7-3 and J usage is TRBJ1-1; D gene unclear. The V gene lost 1 base and the J gene lost 3 bases, with 6 bases spanning the gap. This CDR3 comprises 13 residues. CDR1 and CDR2 (germline): SGHTA, FQGTGA. For the CDR3, the DNA is TGTGCCAGCAGCTTAAGGGCTTACACTGAAGCTTTCTTT. Its translation is CASSLRAYTEAFF.

V and J are TRBV7-2 and TRBJ1-2; TRBD1 aligns across 10 bases. The CDR3 runs 14 residues. CDR1 and CDR2 from the germline V gene are SGHTA and FQGNSA. Trimming at V came to 5 bases and at J to 7 bases, leaving 7 bases not matched to a gene. CDR3 amino acids: CASSPDRGRSGYTF. CDR3 nucleotides: TGTGCCAGCAGCCCAGACAGGGGGCGGTCTGGCTACACCTTC.

V is TRBV7-9 and J is TRBJ2-5; the D gene is possibly TRBD1 (5 bases). The J call may be in error: the DNA end matches TRBJ2-7 better. The germline V gene encodes CDR1 SEHNR and CDR2 FQNEAQ (reference sequence). The CDR3 runs to 13 residues. The CDR3 DNA reads TGTGCCAGCAGCTTAGCTGGGGCCCACGAGCAGTACTTC. It yields the protein CASSLAGAHEQYF.